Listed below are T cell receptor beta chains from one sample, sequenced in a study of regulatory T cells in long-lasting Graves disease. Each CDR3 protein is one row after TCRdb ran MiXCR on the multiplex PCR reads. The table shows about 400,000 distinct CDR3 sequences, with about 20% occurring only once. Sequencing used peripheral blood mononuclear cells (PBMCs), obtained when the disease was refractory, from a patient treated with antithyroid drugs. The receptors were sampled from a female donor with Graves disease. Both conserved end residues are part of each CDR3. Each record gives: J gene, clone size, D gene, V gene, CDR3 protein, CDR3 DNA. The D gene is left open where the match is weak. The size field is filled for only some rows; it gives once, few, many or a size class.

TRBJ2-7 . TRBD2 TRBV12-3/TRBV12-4 CASSLGLAGAGKDEQYF TGTGCCAGCAGTCTAGGACTAGCGGGAGCGGGTAAGGACGAGCAGTACTTC
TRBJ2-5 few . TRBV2 CASSDEWGIGETQYF TGTGCCAGCAGTGATGAGTGGGGGATCGGTGAGACCCAGTACTTC
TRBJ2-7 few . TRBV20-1 CSARDKTLYYEQYF TGCAGTGCTAGAGATAAAACCCTCTACTACGAGCAGTACTTC
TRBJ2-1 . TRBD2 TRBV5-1 CASSNPSGMRGNEQFF TGCGCCAGCAGCAACCCTAGCGGGATGAGGGGCAATGAGCAGTTCTTC
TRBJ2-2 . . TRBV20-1 CSAEQGNTGELFF TGCAGTGCCGAACAGGGGAACACCGGGGAGCTGTTTTTT
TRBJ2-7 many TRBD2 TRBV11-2 CASSLAPGGPTYEQYF TGTGCCAGCAGCTTAGCCCCGGGGGGGCCAACCTACGAGCAGTACTTC
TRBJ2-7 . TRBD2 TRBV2 CASRKRDPYEQYF TGTGCCAGCCGTAAGCGGGACCCCTACGAGCAGTACTTC
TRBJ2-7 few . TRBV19 CASSFQTSGSYEQYF TGTGCCAGTAGTTTCCAGACTAGTGGTTCCTACGAGCAGTACTTC
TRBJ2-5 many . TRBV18 CASSPRGSGAQETQYF TGTGCCAGCTCACCCCGAGGTAGCGGAGCACAAGAGACCCAGTACTTC
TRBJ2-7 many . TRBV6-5 CASSYSRGVSYEQYF TGTGCCAGCAGTTACTCAAGGGGGGTTAGCTACGAGCAGTACTTC
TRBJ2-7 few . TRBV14 CASSQDRWAGVSEQYF TGTGCCAGCAGCCAAGATCGTTGGGCAGGAGTTTCCGAGCAGTACTTC
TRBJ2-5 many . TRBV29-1 CSVEPRVETQYF TGCAGCGTTGAACCTCGGGTAGAGACCCAGTACTTC
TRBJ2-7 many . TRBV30 CAWSVDSSYEQYF TGTGCCTGGAGCGTGGACAGCTCCTACGAGCAGTACTTC
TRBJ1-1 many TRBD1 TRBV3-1 CASRQQGMNTEAFF TGTGCCAGCAGGCAACAGGGGATGAACACTGAAGCTTTCTTT
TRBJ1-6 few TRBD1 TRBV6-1 CASRATGTGGISGSSPLHF TGTGCCAGCAGGGCCACCGGGACAGGGGGGATTTCCGGCTCGTCACCCCTCCACTTT
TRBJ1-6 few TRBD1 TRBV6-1 CASRLDRGPNSPLHF TGTGCCAGCAGGTTAGACAGGGGGCCGAATTCACCCCTCCACTTT
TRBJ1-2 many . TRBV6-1 CASSRRQAANYGYTF TGTGCCAGCAGTAGAAGACAGGCTGCTAACTATGGCTACACCTTC
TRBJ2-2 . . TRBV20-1 CSASRQNTGELFF TGCAGTGCTAGCAGACAGAACACCGGGGAGCTGTTTTTT
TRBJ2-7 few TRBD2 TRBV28 CASVGGSSGALEQYF TGTGCCAGTGTAGGAGGGTCTAGCGGGGCCTTGGAGCAGTACTTC
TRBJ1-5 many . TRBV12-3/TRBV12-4 CASSLGGNAGNQPQHF TGTGCCAGCAGTTTAGGTGGGAACGCGGGCAATCAGCCCCAGCATTTT
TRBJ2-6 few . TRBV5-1 CASSWGGAGSGANVLTF TGCGCCAGCAGCTGGGGGGGCGCCGGCTCTGGGGCCAACGTCCTGACTTTC
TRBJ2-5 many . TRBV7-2 CASSLGLRQETQYF TGTGCCAGCAGCTTAGGTCTTCGTCAAGAGACCCAGTACTTC
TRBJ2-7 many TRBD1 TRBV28 CASSFPVGTGDFSSYEQYF TGTGCCAGCAGTTTCCCCGTTGGGACAGGAGATTTTAGCTCCTACGAGCAGTACTTC
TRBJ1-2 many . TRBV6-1 CASQDGANYGYTF TGTGCCAGCCAAGACGGAGCTAACTATGGCTACACCTTC
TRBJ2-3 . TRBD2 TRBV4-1 CASSQGGLAGSTDTQYF TGCGCCAGCAGCCAAGGGGGACTAGCGGGAAGCACAGATACGCAGTATTTT
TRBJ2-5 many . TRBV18 CASSPPGVPQETQYF TGTGCCAGCTCACCACCGGGTGTACCGCAAGAGACCCAGTACTTC
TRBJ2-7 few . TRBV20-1 CSAERSGTASSYEQYF TGCAGTGCTGAGCGGTCGGGGACCGCATCCTCCTACGAGCAGTACTTC
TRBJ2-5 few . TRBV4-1 CASSQDLRKTQYF TGCGCCAGCAGCCAAGATCTTAGGAAGACCCAGTACTTC
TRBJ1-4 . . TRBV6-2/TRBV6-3 CASSYGHTRPPLNEKLFF TGTGCCAGCAGTTACGGACACACTCGTCCACCCCTTAATGAAAAACTGTTTTTT
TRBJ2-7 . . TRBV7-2 CASSLRGPGERYF TGTGCCAGCAGCCTCAGGGGTCCGGGGGAGCGGTACTTC
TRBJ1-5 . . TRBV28 CASSQPSFRGNQPQHF TGTGCCAGCAGTCAGCCTTCTTTCCGGGGCAATCAGCCCCAGCATTTT
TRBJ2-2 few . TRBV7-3 CASSIPSGELFF TGTGCCAGCAGCATCCCTTCCGGGGAGCTGTTTTTT